This TCR beta chain was observed in a study of PD-L1 blockade in urothelial cancer. Study-wide background: Dosed intravenously at 1,200 mg every 3 weeks, atezolizumab was initiated by patients in the mid-2010s.

TCRdb's table, derived via immunoSEQ multiplex PCR, lists solely in-frame clones and lacks some. The profile shows around 100,000 clones, around 87% of them singletons. Time point in this sample: pretreatment peripheral blood. The CDR3 runs 14 residues. J was trimmed by 8 bases and V by 5 bases; bases with no gene match: 12. From germline, CDR1 is SGHNT and CDR2 YENEEA. This specimen was PBMCs, taken around atezolizumab (anti-PD-L1) treatment. The chain links TRBV11-3 to TRBJ2-7, with TRBD2 identical over 7 bases. This sequence was found in a man between 60 and 75 years old with urothelial cancer. The CDR3 spells CASSTTSTPQQQYF. In DNA, the CDR3 is TGTGCCAGCAGCACGACTAGCACACCCCAACAGCAGTACTTC. Drawing the rest from reference TRBV11-3 and TRBJ2-7, the complete variable domain is EAGVVQSPRYKIIEKKQPVAFWCNPISGHNTLYWYLQNLGQGPELLIRYENEEAVDDSQLPKDRFSAERLKGVDSTLKIQPAELGDSAVYLCASSTTSTPQQQYFGPGTRLTVT.